Listed below are T cell receptor beta chains from one sample, sequenced in a study of CD8+CD57+ T cells in acquired aplastic anemia. TCRdb independently ran MiXCR on the reads; one entry per CDR3 protein. The data show approximately 150,000 distinct CDR3 sequences, 47% seen once. The sequencing sample was made of sorted CD4+, CD8+, or CD8+CD57+ T cells (not recorded which) from PBMCs. These receptors were collected from a human donor with aplastic anemia. Both conserved end residues are part of each CDR3. A D gene is named only where the DNA matches it firmly. The listing skips clone size in some rows; elsewhere it reads once, few, many or a size class.

V	length	D	J	size	DNA	CDR3
TRBV15	16	.	TRBJ1-1	few	TGTGCCACCAGCAGAGGGATCGGGGGGGAGAACACTGAAGCTTTCTTT	CATSRGIGGENTEAFF
TRBV9	14	.	TRBJ2-1	.	TGTGCCAGCAGCGCCAAAGCAACAGGGTTTGAGCAGTTCTTC	CASSAKATGFEQFF
TRBV20-1	14	.	TRBJ2-3	.	TGCAGTGCTAGTCGTAAGCTAGTCACAGATACGCAGTATTTT	CSASRKLVTDTQYF
TRBV15	16	TRBD2	TRBJ2-7	few	TGTGCCACCAGCAGAGTAGCGGGGGCTGGAACCTACGAGCAGTACTTC	CATSRVAGAGTYEQYF
TRBV25-1	13	.	TRBJ1-2	many	TGTGCCAGCAGTGAAGACTTTAACTATGGCTACACCTTC	CASSEDFNYGYTF
TRBV6-1	14	.	TRBJ1-5	many	TGTGCCAGCAGCCTCAGATATAGCAATCAGCCCCAGCATTTT	CASSLRYSNQPQHF
TRBV18	14	.	TRBJ1-5	few	TGTGCCAGCTCACCATTAGGAATCAATCAGCCCCAGCATTTT	CASSPLGINQPQHF
TRBV9	14	.	TRBJ2-5	.	TGTGCCAGCAGCGTAGTCGAGGGATCCGAGACCCAGTACTTC	CASSVVEGSETQYF
TRBV2	15	.	TRBJ2-7	.	TGTGCCAGCAGGCGCCAGTCCGGTGCCTCCTACGAGCAGTACTTC	CASRRQSGASYEQYF
TRBV9	15	TRBD1	TRBJ1-1	.	TGTGCCAGCAGCGTAGGACAGGGCGTGGCCACTGAAGCTTTCTTT	CASSVGQGVATEAFF
TRBV5-4	18	TRBD1	TRBJ2-7	many	TGTGCCAGCAGCTTGGCACCCATGACAGGGGGACGTTCCTACGAGCAGTACTTC	CASSLAPMTGGRSYEQYF
TRBV2	12	.	TRBJ2-5	few	TGTGCCAGCAACCTATACCGGGAGACCCAGTACTTC	CASNLYRETQYF
TRBV6-1	13	.	TRBJ2-5	.	TGTGCCAGCACCGGCCAAGGGGGGACGACCCAGTACTTC	CASTGQGGTTQYF
TRBV4-1	16	.	TRBJ1-5	few	TGCGCCAGCAGCCAAGATTCAGGACGGCTTAATCAGCCCCAGCATTTT	CASSQDSGRLNQPQHF
TRBV20-1	13	.	TRBJ2-7	.	TGCAGTGCTGCTAACCTAGCGTCCTACGAGCAGTACTTC	CSAANLASYEQYF
TRBV7-8	17	.	TRBJ1-5	.	TGTGCCAGCACAGGGTCCTCCCGTCGGGAGAGCAATCAGCCCCAGCATTTT	CASTGSSRRESNQPQHF
TRBV9	15	TRBD2	TRBJ2-3	many	TGTGCCAGCAGCGCACTTAGCGGGGTCACAGATACGCAGTATTTT	CASSALSGVTDTQYF